The next 21 T cell receptor beta chains were all read from a single sample in a study of T cell changes during pregnancy in multiple sclerosis. Measured with immunoSEQ multiplex PCR; TCRdb has only the in-frame clones, and not every one. The sample yields around 74,000 clones, about 85% seen once. This specimen was peripheral blood, taken before pregnancy. The source of these receptors is a female donor with multiple sclerosis, enrolled in a pregnancy study.

This clone showed up just a few times. The CDR3 loop is CASGLGQGEAFF. The DNA for the CDR3 is TGTGCTAGTGGTTTGGGGCAGGGTGAAGCTTTCTTT. The genes are TRBV12-5 and TRBJ1-1; possibly TRBD1 for D (5 bases). Germline lookup yields CDR1 LGHNT and CDR2 FRNRAP. Trimming removed 1 base at V and 7 bases at J, with 7 bases between. The CDR3 loop spans 12 amino acids.

The chain recombines TRBV7-9 with TRBJ2-7; D call uncertain. This CDR3 spans 13 amino acids. Looked up from germline, CDR1 is SEHNR and CDR2 is FQNEAQ (reference sequence). Trimming took 5 bases from V and 0 from J, leaving 8 bases between them. DNA of the CDR3: TGTGCCAGCAGCCTCGCTAGCTCCTACGAGCAGTACTTC. Translation gives CASSLASSYEQYF.

The chain has TRBV7-9 and TRBJ1-1; perhaps TRBD1 as D (6 bases). The germline V gene has CDR1 SEHNR and CDR2 FQNEAQ (reference sequence). The V end was cut by 5 bases, the J end by 3 bases, with 10 bases between. This CDR3 contains 13 residues. In DNA form, the CDR3 reads TGTGCCAGCAGCACGCAGGGGCACACTGAAGCTTTCTTT. Residues: CASSTQGHTEAFF.

J is TRBJ2-7 and V is TRBV6-1, with TRBD1 identical over 10 bases. CDR1 is MNHNS and CDR2 is SASEGT in the germline V gene. The CDR3 is 14 amino acids. V trimming: 8 bases; J trimming: 6 bases; junction bases outside the gene matches: 10. The CDR3 DNA reads TGTGCCAGCGAGAGGTGGGACAGGGGTTCCGAGCAGTACTTC. Encoded protein: CASERWDRGSEQYF.

V gene TRBV7-9 combines with J gene TRBJ2-7, with 11 bases fitting TRBD2. This CDR3 region has 16 residues. From germline, CDR1 is SEHNR and CDR2 FQNEAQ (reference sequence). The junction had 9 bases not matched to a gene; V was cut back by 7 bases and J by 1 base. The CDR3 DNA follows: TGTGCCAGCACCCCTTTAGGGACTAGCGGTTCCTACGAGCAGTACTTC. Its translation is CASTPLGTSGSYEQYF.

The chain carries TRBV2 and TRBJ2-3, with 7 bases aligning to TRBD2. V shed 0 bases, J shed 2 bases, and the junction held 14 bases outside the gene matches. Germline V lookup: CDR1 SNHLY, CDR2 FYNNEI. The CDR3 loop spans 19 amino acids. The CDR3 region has the DNA TGTGCCAGCAGTGAAGCGCTGGCGGGAGTTACTGGGCCCACAGATACGCAGTATTTT. Its translation: CASSEALAGVTGPTDTQYF.

The chain carries TRBV19 and TRBJ2-5; 8 nucleotides match TRBD1. The germline V gene encodes CDR1 LNHDA and CDR2 SQIVND (reference sequence). The CDR3 loop spans 15 amino acids. The junction had 8 bases not matched to a gene; V was cut back by 5 bases and J by 3 bases. CDR3 residues: CASSRVGTGEETQYF. CDR3 bases: TGTGCCAGTAGTCGAGTTGGGACAGGTGAAGAGACCCAGTACTTC.

This clone occurred once. The chain joins TRBV5-1 to TRBJ2-1; D unclear. Trimming left V 0 bases short and J 12 bases short, with 7 bases between. Germline V lookup: CDR1 SGHRS, CDR2 YFSETQ. The CDR3 runs to 11 residues. This CDR3 reads CASSLERWQFF. CDR3 in DNA: TGCGCCAGCAGCTTGGAACGGTGGCAGTTCTTC.

The chain has TRBV11-2 and TRBJ2-1, with 7 nucleotides matching TRBD1. The CDR3 length is 15 residues. Germline CDR1 is SGHAT and CDR2 is FQNNGV. Germline trimming cut 5 bases from V and 7 bases from J; bases unmatched to any gene: 11. In DNA, the CDR3 is TGTGCCAGCAGCAGACAGGGAGTGGTGAAAAATGAGCAGTTCTTC. Amino acids: CASSRQGVVKNEQFF.

V gene TRBV5-8 combines with J gene TRBJ1-2; unclear D gene. The germline V gene encodes CDR1 SGHTS and CDR2 YDEGEE. The CDR3 is 13 amino acids. V was shortened by 5 bases and J by 4 bases, with 12 bases between the two germline ends. CDR3 DNA sequence: TGTGCCAGCAGGACCACAGATTCCTATGGCTACACCTTC. It is translated as CASRTTDSYGYTF.

The chain recombines TRBV6-5 with TRBJ1-5; TRBD1 aligns across 9 bases. Trimming at V came to 4 bases and at J to 3 bases, leaving 7 bases not matched to a gene. This CDR3 has 16 residues. Germline V CDR1 and CDR2: MNHEY, SVGAGI. Here the CDR3 DNA reads TGTGCCAGCAGTTGGACCGGGACAGGGTTCAATCAGCCCCAGCATTTT. Translated, it gives CASSWTGTGFNQPQHF.

This chain joins TRBV28 and TRBJ2-6; no clear D. This CDR3 is built from 16 residues. The ends were cut back, 3 bases at V and 0 bases at J, with 9 bases in the middle. CDR1 MDHEN and CDR2 SYDVKM come from the germline V gene. The CDR3 bases are TGTGCCAGCAGTTTTCCACAATACTCTGGGGCCAACGTCCTGACTTTC. Translated, it gives CASSFPQYSGANVLTF.

The V gene is TRBV18, the J gene TRBJ2-7, with TRBD1 matching 9 bases. The CDR3 contains 15 residues. The germline V gene encodes CDR1 KGHSH and CDR2 LQKENI. V lost 6 bases and J lost 0; bases outside the gene matches: 6. CDR3 DNA sequence: TGTGCCAGCTCCCTCGGGACAGGGAGCTCCTACGAGCAGTACTTC. Translation: CASSLGTGSSYEQYF.

Details on this clone: One junction end disagrees with the germline gene, perhaps due to a read error. The V gene is TRBV4-1, the J gene TRBJ2-3; either TRBD1 or TRBD2 may supply D (6 bases each). The CDR3 loop spans 16 amino acids. CDR1 and CDR2 (germline): MGHRA, YSYEKL. CDR3 nucleotides: TGCGCCAGCAGTCAAGGGGGGCAGTTTCTCACAGATACGCAGTATTTT. Encoded protein: CASSQGGQFLTDTQYF.

This rearrangement joins TRBV7-2 to TRBJ1-4, with D tentatively TRBD1 (6 bases). The CDR3 is made up of 15 amino acids. V lost 5 bases, J lost 8 bases, and 18 bases lay in between. Germline-derived CDR1 and CDR2 are SGHTA and FQGNSA. CDR3: CASSQGPAGLEKLFF. Here the CDR3 DNA reads TGTGCCAGCAGCCAGGGGCCGGCAGGGCTGGAAAAACTGTTTTTT.

The rearrangement uses TRBV5-1 and TRBJ2-5, with 12 positions matching TRBD1. The V and J ends lost 4 bases and 5 bases, in that order; junction bases with no gene match: 6. CDR1 is SGHRS, CDR2 YFSETQ, per germline. The CDR3 has 15 residues. CDR3 sequence reads: CASSGGQGAYETQYF. CDR3 nucleotide sequence: TGCGCCAGCAGCGGGGGACAGGGGGCTTACGAGACCCAGTACTTC.

The chain recombines TRBV4-2 with TRBJ1-4; 7 bases fit TRBD1. CDR3 length: 16 residues. Trimming at V came to 2 bases and at J to 6 bases, leaving 9 bases not matched to a gene. Germline values: CDR1 LGHNA, CDR2 YNFKEQ. CDR3 loop: CASSQSTGTGYEKLFF. DNA for the CDR3: TGTGCCAGCAGCCAATCGACAGGGACGGGGTATGAAAAACTGTTTTTT.

The chain carries TRBV7-3 and TRBJ1-4; the D is unclear. Germline values: CDR1 SGHTA, CDR2 FQGTGA. The CDR3 sequence is 13 residues long. Trimming took 6 bases from V and 7 from J, leaving 12 bases between them. CDR3 amino acids: CASRLQRSEKLFF. The CDR3 DNA is TGTGCCAGCAGGCTTCAGAGGTCTGAAAAACTGTTTTTT.

The V call is TRBV4-3, the J call TRBJ2-7, with D tentatively TRBD2 (5 bases). With 6 bases removed from V and 1 base from J, the gap between germline ends came to 13 bases. Germline assignment: CDR1 LGHNA and CDR2 YSLEER. The CDR3 length is 14 residues. The DNA for the CDR3 is TGCGCCAGCAGTAATTTTTCGGGATCCTACGAGCAGTACTTC. Encoded protein: CASSNFSGSYEQYF.

This clone was observed a handful of times. This rearrangement joins TRBV10-3 to TRBJ1-1, with D perhaps matching TRBD1 (6 bases). The V gene lost 3 bases and the J gene lost 8 bases, with 19 bases spanning the gap. From germline, CDR1 is ENHRY and CDR2 SYGVKD. The CDR3 contains 15 residues. CDR3 protein: CAISEGFLGGEEAFF. The DNA of the CDR3 is TGTGCCATCAGTGAAGGGTTCTTAGGGGGAGAGGAAGCTTTCTTT.

The CDR3 here is CASSYGLAGGNEQFF. The CDR3 bases are TGTGCCAGCAGTTACGGACTAGCGGGGGGGAATGAGCAGTTCTTC. V gene TRBV6-5 combines with J gene TRBJ2-1; 15 bases line up with TRBD2. Germline values: CDR1 MNHEY, CDR2 SVGAGI. CDR3 length: 15 amino acids. With V trimmed by 2 bases and J by 7 bases, 0 bases remained unmatched.